Listed below are T cell receptor beta chains from one sample, sequenced in a study of blood T cell repertoires in COVID-19. Assay used: immunoSEQ multiplex PCR; TCRdb lists only in-frame clones, some missing. The sample holds some 200,000 clones, 80% to 90% seen once. The sequenced sample consisted of PBMCs or T cells enriched from blood (not recorded which). The receptor source for this set is a woman aged 50 to 60 in a cohort exposed to, infected with or recovered from COVID-19 (not recorded which). Both conserved end residues are part of each CDR3. The D gene is left open where the match is weak. Clone size appears in some rows only: once, few, many, or a class for an expanded clone.

cdr3_aa,cdr3_nt,v_call,j_call,d_call,clone_size
CASSPPGSAEAFF,TGTGCCAGCTCACCACCCGGGTCGGCTGAAGCTTTCTTT,TRBV18,TRBJ1-1,NA,NA
CASSIIYRGMNTEAFF,TGTGCCAGTAGTATAATCTACAGGGGTATGAACACTGAAGCTTTCTTT,TRBV19,TRBJ1-1,TRBD1,NA
CASSLGQSFNYGYTF,TGTGCCAGCAGCTTGGGACAAAGTTTTAACTATGGCTACACCTTC,TRBV5-6,TRBJ1-2,NA,NA
CASSPVGLPGETQYF,TGTGCCAGCTCACCTGTTGGACTCCCGGGGGAGACCCAGTACTTC,TRBV18,TRBJ2-5,NA,NA
CASSFGGTSNGELFF,TGTGCCAGCAGCTTTGGTGGGACTAGTAACGGGGAGCTGTTTTTT,TRBV5-6,TRBJ2-2,TRBD2,NA
CASRPLGEEQFF,TGTGCCAGCAGGCCTCTTGGAGAAGAGCAGTTCTTC,TRBV7-6,TRBJ2-1,NA,NA
CASINRDKNIQYF,TGTGCCAGCATTAACAGAGACAAAAACATTCAGTACTTC,TRBV28,TRBJ2-4,NA,NA
CSLGTGYGYTF,TGCAGTTTAGGGACTGGATATGGCTACACCTTC,TRBV20-1,TRBJ1-2,NA,NA
CSASDTTEAQYF,TGCAGTGCTAGTGATACCACCGAGGCCCAGTACTTC,TRBV20-1,TRBJ2-5,NA,NA
CASTGQGGRIPLHF,TGTGCCAGCACCGGACAGGGGGGCAGAATACCCCTCCACTTT,TRBV7-2,TRBJ1-6,TRBD1,NA
CASSLGPGEWANYGYTF,TGTGCCAGCAGCTTAGGACCAGGGGAGTGGGCTAACTATGGCTACACCTTC,TRBV7-8,TRBJ1-2,NA,NA
CASSHPLAGGLETQYF,TGTGCCAGCAGCCATCCCCTAGCGGGGGGCTTGGAGACCCAGTACTTC,TRBV3-1/TRBV3-2,TRBJ2-5,TRBD2,NA
CAGRGGTSEQFF,TGTGCCGGAAGGGGCGGAACCTCTGAGCAGTTCTTC,TRBV7-9,TRBJ2-1,NA,NA
CASSSQGQGAGDEQYF,TGCGCCAGCAGCTCCCAGGGACAGGGGGCTGGGGACGAGCAGTACTTC,TRBV5-1,TRBJ2-7,TRBD1,NA
CASSLGTAYNEQFF,TGTGCCAGCAGCTTAGGGACAGCGTACAATGAGCAGTTCTTC,TRBV7-2,TRBJ2-1,NA,NA
CAGNRGVQETQYF,TGTGCCGGGAACAGGGGGGTACAAGAGACCCAGTACTTC,TRBV19,TRBJ2-5,TRBD1,NA
CASSLGTGPNYGYTF,TGCGCCAGCAGCTTGGGGACAGGTCCCAACTATGGCTACACCTTC,TRBV5-1,TRBJ1-2,TRBD1,NA
CASSNGQARGNTIYF,TGTGCCAGCAGTAACGGACAGGCCCGCGGAAACACCATATATTTT,TRBV28,TRBJ1-3,TRBD1,NA
CASSNLAGSSGNTIYF,TGTGCCAGCAGCAATCTCGCGGGGAGCTCTGGAAACACCATATATTTT,TRBV7-8,TRBJ1-3,NA,NA
CASSKRYRLMKNGSNQPQHF,TGTGCCAGCAGCAAACGGTACAGGCTGATGAAGAACGGAAGCAATCAGCCCCAGCATTTT,TRBV21-1,TRBJ1-5,NA,NA
CATSDSRRGNTEAFF,TGTGCCACCAGTGATTCCAGACGCGGGAACACTGAAGCTTTCTTT,TRBV24-1,TRBJ1-1,NA,NA
CASSLGRRGTADDTQYF,TGTGCCAGCAGCTTAGGTAGGAGGGGGACAGCAGATGATACGCAGTATTTT,TRBV7-9,TRBJ2-3,NA,NA
CASRRRDTEAFF,TGTGCCAGCCGCAGGAGGGACACTGAAGCTTTCTTT,TRBV6-5,TRBJ1-1,NA,NA
CASNREGQPQHF,TGTGCCAGCAACAGGGAGGGTCAGCCCCAGCATTTT,TRBV6-6,TRBJ1-5,NA,few
CASSFRQVLSYEQYF,TGTGCCAGCAGCTTTCGACAGGTTCTCTCCTACGAGCAGTACTTC,TRBV13,TRBJ2-7,NA,NA
CASSQVRVQETQYF,TGTGCCAGCAGCCAAGTTCGGGTCCAAGAGACCCAGTACTTC,TRBV14,TRBJ2-5,NA,once
CAISSRSGTGDQLAKNIQYF,TGTGCCATCAGTTCTAGATCCGGGACAGGGGACCAACTAGCCAAAAACATTCAGTACTTC,TRBV10-3,TRBJ2-4,TRBD1,NA
CASSSRQGAGNTIYF,TGTGCCAGCAGCTCCCGACAGGGAGCCGGAAACACCATATATTTT,TRBV7-9,TRBJ1-3,TRBD1,NA
CASSQDGGLPGNTIYF,TGCGCCAGCAGCCAAGATGGAGGACTCCCCGGAAACACCATATATTTT,TRBV4-3,TRBJ1-3,NA,NA
CASSTLTGGRGNQPQHF,TGTGCCAGTAGTACGTTGACAGGGGGCCGGGGCAATCAGCCCCAGCATTTT,TRBV19,TRBJ1-5,TRBD1,NA
CASSLEGLAGLPSTDTQYF,TGTGCCAGCAGCCTAGAGGGACTAGCGGGTCTACCTAGCACAGATACGCAGTATTTT,TRBV9,TRBJ2-3,TRBD2,NA
CSASSPTGPPDTQYF,TGCAGTGCTAGTTCGCCAACAGGACCCCCAGATACGCAGTATTTT,TRBV20-1,TRBJ2-3,NA,NA
CASSPGGSLSVATDTQYF,TGCGCCAGCAGCCCGGGGGGGTCCCTATCAGTGGCCACAGATACGCAGTATTTT,TRBV5-1,TRBJ2-3,TRBD2,NA
CASSLVGRKQGTPEGSF,TGTGCCAGCAGCTTGGTTGGTCGCAAACAGGGGACACCCGAAGGTTCCTTT,TRBV5-8,TRBJ1-1,TRBD1,NA
CASSIGFNEKLFF,TGTGCCAGTAGTATCGGGTTTAATGAAAAACTGTTTTTT,TRBV19,TRBJ1-4,NA,NA
CASSPNRDTTTGELFF,TGCGCCAGCAGTCCCAACCGTGACACCACCACCGGGGAGCTGTTTTTT,TRBV4-1,TRBJ2-2,NA,NA
CASSLGAISGGAFF,TGTGCCAGCAGCTTAGGTGCTATCTCTGGCGGAGCTTTCTTT,TRBV7-9,TRBJ1-1,NA,NA
CASSVGDRGNYGYTF,TGTGCCAGCAGCGTAGGAGACAGGGGTAACTATGGCTACACCTTC,TRBV9,TRBJ1-2,TRBD1,NA
CASSPDGQGNQPQHF,TGCGCCAGCAGCCCAGACGGACAGGGCAATCAGCCCCAGCATTTT,TRBV5-1,TRBJ1-5,TRBD1,NA
CASSSRTVSNQPQHF,TGTGCCAGCAGCTCCCGGACTGTTAGCAATCAGCCCCAGCATTTT,TRBV5-6,TRBJ1-5,NA,NA
CASSDKSARITDTQYF,TGTGCCAGCAGCGACAAATCGGCCAGAATCACAGATACGCAGTATTTT,TRBV27,TRBJ2-3,NA,NA
CASSIGGGFGNTIYF,TGTGCCAGTAGTATAGGCGGAGGCTTCGGAAACACCATATATTTT,TRBV19,TRBJ1-3,NA,few
CASSQKGGGLLRGQYF,TGTGCCAGCAGCCAAAAGGGCGGGGGTCTACTACGCGGGCAGTACTTC,TRBV4-2,TRBJ2-7,TRBD2,NA
CASSYRRGAGDNQPQHF,TGTGCCAGCAGTTACCGACGGGGGGCGGGTGACAATCAGCCCCAGCATTTT,TRBV6-2/TRBV6-3,TRBJ1-5,NA,NA
CSVFTGAGEQYF,TGCAGCGTTTTCACAGGAGCTGGTGAGCAGTACTTC,TRBV29-1,TRBJ2-7,NA,NA
CASSLGGQNTGELFF,TGTGCCAGCAGCTTGGGGGGGCAGAACACCGGGGAGCTGTTTTTT,TRBV5-4,TRBJ2-2,NA,NA
CASSQGVGQGSGNTIYF,TGCGCCAGCAGCCAGGGGGTCGGACAGGGCTCTGGAAACACCATATATTTT,TRBV4-3,TRBJ1-3,TRBD1,NA
CASSTGKEKLFF,TGTGCCAGCAGTACAGGGAAGGAAAAACTGTTTTTT,TRBV6-5,TRBJ1-4,NA,NA
CASSASFGRSSYNSPLHF,TGTGCCAGCAGCGCTTCGTTCGGTCGGAGCTCCTATAATTCACCCCTCCACTTT,TRBV5-5,TRBJ1-6,NA,NA
CASSSRSGGDYGYTF,TGTGCCAGCAGCTCCCGTTCGGGCGGGGACTATGGCTACACCTTC,TRBV7-8,TRBJ1-2,NA,NA
CAWSVGLRILKFGDNSPLHF,TGTGCCTGGAGTGTGGGCCTCAGGATCCTCAAATTCGGGGATAATTCACCCCTCCACTTT,TRBV30,TRBJ1-6,NA,NA
CATLTLTGKNTEAFF,TGTGCCACCCTCACTCTTACAGGGAAGAACACTGAAGCTTTCTTT,TRBV13,TRBJ1-1,NA,NA
CASSYSSTGYRYEQYF,TGTGCCAGCAGTTACTCTTCTACAGGGTACCGGTACGAGCAGTACTTC,TRBV6-5,TRBJ2-7,NA,NA
CSASSTADSGNTIYF,TGCAGTGCTAGTAGCACAGCAGACTCTGGAAACACCATATATTTT,TRBV20-1,TRBJ1-3,NA,NA
CASSQGVDRAYSPLHF,TGTGCCAGCAGCCAAGGTGTTGACAGGGCCTATTCACCCCTCCACTTT,TRBV5-4,TRBJ1-6,TRBD1,NA
CASSLGTVSTDTQYF,TGTGCCAGCAGCTTAGGGACAGTTAGCACAGATACGCAGTATTTT,TRBV7-2,TRBJ2-3,NA,NA
CASSIAPSGGGLAKNIQYF,TGTGCCAGTAGTATAGCGCCTAGCGGGGGGGGACTAGCCAAAAACATTCAGTACTTC,TRBV19,TRBJ2-4,TRBD2,NA
CASSPMGSGAKETQYF,TGCGCCAGCAGCCCCATGGGTAGCGGAGCAAAAGAGACCCAGTACTTC,TRBV5-1,TRBJ2-5,NA,NA
CASSLTGTGGGYTF,TGTGCCAGCAGCTTAACTGGGACTGGGGGTGGCTACACCTTC,TRBV7-3,TRBJ1-2,NA,NA